This T cell receptor beta chain was captured in a study of OX40 agonist ivuxolimab in advanced cancers. About the study: Ivuxolimab, an antibody that agonizes OX40 (CD134), was administered to the patients. From 23 to 79 years was the age range, with a mean of roughly 64 years, and approximately 84% were male.

Generated by immunoSEQ multiplex PCR, the TCRdb table keeps only in-frame clones and is missing some. The profile shows around 110,000 clones, around 93% of them singletons. The investigators sampled blood at baseline, at cycle 4 day 1, and at cycle 7 day 1. The germline CDR1 and CDR2 sequences are SEHNR and FQNEAQ (reference sequence). This CDR3 spans 15 amino acids. Trimming removed 5 bases from V and 1 base from J; junction bases left unmatched: 4. The V call is TRBV7-9, the J call TRBJ1-2, with 10 bases fitting TRBD1. This receptor was identified in an adult with an advanced solid tumor such as melanoma, head and neck, liver or kidney cancer. Sequenced material: CD4+ or CD8+ T cells sorted from blood, taken in a trial of the OX40 agonist ivuxolimab. This chain's CDR3 is CASSGRDRGNYGYTF. The CDR3 nucleotides are TGTGCCAGCAGCGGCCGGGACAGGGGTAACTATGGCTACACCTTC.